This T cell receptor beta chain is drawn from a study of blood T cells in healthy people across ages. Study summary: Per two T cells, about one barcoded beta molecule was captured through template switching. General observations from the study: A roughly linear fall in TCR beta diversity per million T cells was seen with increasing age.

On this clonotype: Its target is unknown.

Each donor gave 9 to 10 milliliters of peripheral blood. The authors ran a second PCR of about 7 to 11 cycles using a sample-barcoded 5' primer and a J-beta primer mix. TCRdb re-analysed the 5' RACE reads in MiXCR, keeping a single row per CDR3 protein. The sample lists about 1.5 million distinct CDR3 sequences, 42% seen once, with under 5% in the top ten. Trimming removed 1 base at V and 3 bases at J, with 18 bases between. From germline, CDR1 is SEHNR and CDR2 FQNEAQ (reference sequence). This CDR3 is 17 amino acids long. The receptor's source is a young woman in good health. The specimen was blood. The chain employs TRBV7-9 and TRBJ1-2; D might be TRBD1 (5 bases). CDR3 loop: CASSLDLDLTAHYGYTF. CDR3 DNA: TGTGCCAGCAGCTTAGATTTAGATTTGACAGCCCACTATGGCTACACCTTC.